These 2 T cell receptor beta chains share one sample of origin, sequenced in a study of T cell repertoires in ileal Crohn's disease. Profiled with immunoSEQ multiplex PCR; TCRdb holds only in-frame clones, not every one. The table records more than 2,500 clones, about 70% of them present only once. Time point described: neoterminal ileum biopsy at postoperative endoscopy, about 6 months after surgery. Sequenced sample: ileal tissue. Source of these receptors: an adult with Crohn's disease.

The genes are TRBV18 and TRBJ2-1; 7 bases agree with TRBD2. Germline V gene data show CDR1 as KGHSH and CDR2 as LQKENI. Trimming at V came to 1 base and at J to 0 bases, leaving 6 bases not matched to a gene. The CDR3 consists of 17 residues. CDR3 sequence: CASSPRSGVSSYNEQFF. CDR3 nucleotide sequence: TGTGCCAGCTCACCACGCAGCGGGGTAAGCTCCTACAATGAGCAGTTCTTC.

The sample holds a few counts of this clone. This CDR3 reads CASSPPGSYEQYF. CDR3 bases: TGTGCCAGCAGCCCACCGGGGTCCTACGAGCAGTACTTC. V is TRBV7-3 and J is TRBJ2-7, with a weak D call TRBD2 (5 bases). Looked up from germline, CDR1 is SGHTA and CDR2 is FQGTGA. Trimming stripped 5 bases from V and 1 base from J, with 9 bases between. The CDR3 consists of 13 residues.